The 5 T cell receptor beta chains below come from one sample, sequenced in a study of blood T cell repertoires in COVID-19. Only in-frame clones appear in the TCRdb table, and some are missing; sequencing was by immunoSEQ multiplex PCR. This sample yields 310,000 or so clones, of which more than 85% are seen a single time; over 2% belongs to the top ten. Sequenced: peripheral blood. These TCRs come from a woman aged 25 to 39 with COVID-19, enrolled during active disease.

The sample holds one count of this clone. This chain joins TRBV7-3 and TRBJ2-3, with 10 nucleotides matching TRBD1. This CDR3 is built from 15 residues. Germline CDR1 and CDR2: SGHTA and FQGTGA. V trimming: 5 bases; J trimming: 3 bases; junction bases outside the gene matches: 5. The CDR3 spells CASSIDRGLTDTQYF. The CDR3 DNA follows: TGTGCCAGCAGCATCGACAGGGGGCTAACAGATACGCAGTATTTT.

This chain connects TRBV7-9 to TRBJ2-7, with D perhaps TRBD2 (6 bases). In germline, CDR1 is SEHNR, CDR2 FQNEAQ (reference sequence). CDR3 length: 14 residues. V dropped 2 bases and J dropped 1 base, with 9 bases sitting between them. The CDR3, as DNA: TGTGCCAGCAGCTTACTGGGGGGTTCCTACGAGCAGTACTTC. Amino acids: CASSLLGGSYEQYF.

The chain joins TRBV5-6 to TRBJ1-6; 8 bases match TRBD1. The germline V gene encodes CDR1 SGHDT and CDR2 YYEEEE. CDR3 length equals 14 residues. The J segment lost 6 bases and the V segment lost 3 bases, leaving 2 bases of the junction unmatched. CDR3 in DNA: TGTGCCAGCAGCTGGGGACAGGCTAATTCACCCCTCCACTTT. This gives the protein CASSWGQANSPLHF.

The chain links TRBV5-5 to TRBJ2-7; 7 nucleotides match TRBD2. J gave up 2 bases and V 2 bases, and 4 bases lay outside the gene matches. The V gene's germline CDR1 is SGHKS and CDR2 YYEKEE (reference sequence). CDR3 length: 14 residues. The DNA for the CDR3 is TGTGCCAGCAGCTTACGGACTAGTACCTACGAGCAGTACTTC. Protein sequence: CASSLRTSTYEQYF.

The chain uses TRBV9 and TRBJ1-3, with D unclear. The CDR3 contains 16 residues. Trimming pared 0 bases from V and 3 bases from J, leaving 13 bases between. Germline CDR1 is SGDLS and CDR2 is YYNGEE. The CDR3 sequence is CASSVGIRELGNTIYF. In DNA form, the CDR3 reads TGTGCCAGCAGCGTAGGTATCCGGGAACTTGGAAACACCATATATTTT. The variable domain in full, completed from reference TRBV9 and TRBJ1-3, reads DSGVTQTPKHLITATGQRVTLRCSPRSGDLSVYWYQQSLDQGLQFLIQYYNGEERAKGNILERFSAQQFPDLHSELNLSSLELGDSALYFCASSVGIRELGNTIYFGEGSWLTVV.